This TCR beta chain was sequenced during a study of response to subunit inactivated influenza vaccine. The study's findings and limits: Each seasonal flu vaccination may recruit only limited new T cells, authors suggested.

As concerns this clonotype: Antigen: not known.

Via MiXCR, TCRdb re-called the RT-PCR reads, giving one row per CDR3 protein. Here the sample spans 450,000 to 550,000 distinct CDR3 sequences, about 25% being singletons. The V gene lost 0 bases and the J gene lost 8 bases, with 10 bases spanning the gap. This CDR3 has 13 amino acids. Germline values: CDR1 KGHSH, CDR2 LQKENI. This chain joins TRBV18 and TRBJ1-2; D remains ambiguous. The sample consisted of CD4+ T cells sorted from PBMCs, taken around 5 days after vaccination. The sequence came from a man aged 45-65 years who received an inactivated influenza vaccine. The CDR3 bases are TGTGCCAGCTCACCACCGATGACGGGAGGCTACACCTTC. Residues: CASSPPMTGGYTF.